This T cell receptor beta chain is from a study of blood T cell repertoires in COVID-19. Study overall: Researchers got acute and convalescent COVID-19 samples from the United States, Italy and Spain. T cells, B-cell-depleted T cells, or PBMCs provided the cDNA or gDNA that served as material.

The authors' processing: Estimation of nucleated cell counts relied on the amplification of reference gene primers. The assay was immunoSEQ multiplex PCR, and TCRdb's table has in-frame clones only and misses some. V and J calls and clone size are copied from that table; D and trimming were computed from the DNA. The table shows about 120,000 clones, with around 76% occurring only once. The V end was cut by 4 bases, the J end by 1 base, with 23 bases between. From germline, CDR1 is MNHEY and CDR2 SVGEGT. The CDR3 sequence is 18 residues long. The chain carries TRBV6-2 or TRBV6-3 and TRBJ2-7, with D perhaps matching TRBD1 (6 bases). The sequencing sample was made of peripheral blood. This TCR was sampled from a man in his 70s with acute or convalescent COVID-19. The CDR3 spells CASSWVGGRLKRSYEQYF. The CDR3 DNA sequence: TGTGCCAGCAGTTGGGTAGGGGGTCGTCTGAAACGTTCCTACGAGCAGTACTTC.